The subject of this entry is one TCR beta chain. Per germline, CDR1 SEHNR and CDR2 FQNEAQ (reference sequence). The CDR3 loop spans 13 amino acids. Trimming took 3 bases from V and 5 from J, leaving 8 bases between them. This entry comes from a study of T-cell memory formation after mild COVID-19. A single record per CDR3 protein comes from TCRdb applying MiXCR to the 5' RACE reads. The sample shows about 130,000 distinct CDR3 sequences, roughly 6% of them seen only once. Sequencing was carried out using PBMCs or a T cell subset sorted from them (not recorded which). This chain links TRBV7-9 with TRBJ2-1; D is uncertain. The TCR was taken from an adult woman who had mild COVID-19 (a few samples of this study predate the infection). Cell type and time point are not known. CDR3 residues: CASSFRRDNEQFF. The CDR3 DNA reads TGTGCCAGCAGCTTCCGACGGGACAATGAGCAGTTCTTC.